Sequencing of this TCR beta chain was carried out in a study of CD8 T cells in Susac syndrome. V was cut by 6 bases and J by 8 bases, with 16 bases left in between. CDR3 length: 14 residues. CDR1 LNHDA and CDR2 SQIVND come from the germline V gene (reference sequence). A quantity of about 0.5 to 1 ug RNA underwent reverse transcription using random hexamers. It was immunoSEQ multiplex PCR that amplified TCR beta CDR3 across 54 Vbeta and 13 Jbeta. Each CDR3 protein is one row after TCRdb ran MiXCR on the immunoSEQ multiplex PCR reads. The sample comprises a few hundred thousand distinct CDR3 sequences, 92% of which are singletons, and roughly 0.064% rests with the top ten.

The source of this sequence is a human donor with multiple sclerosis. Sequencing was done on a sample of CD4+ T cells from PBMCs. The chain is built from TRBV19 and TRBJ1-4; perhaps TRBD1 as D (6 bases). This chain's CDR3 is CASRINYRDEKLFF. CDR3 DNA: TGTGCCAGTAGGATCAATTACAGGGACGAAAAACTGTTTTTT.